This T cell receptor beta chain was sequenced for a study of CD4 and CD8 cells across lung adenocarcinoma regions. This clonotype is termed medium-sized. TCRdb analysed the PCR reads with MiXCR anew, one entry per CDR3 protein. The profile shows about 8,400 distinct CDR3 sequences, about three fifths of them singletons. Donors had localized lung adenocarcinoma, a non-small cell lung cancer. The CDR3 contains 15 residues. Germline V CDR1 and CDR2: MNHNS, SASEGT. The TCR sequence derives from a female donor with lung adenocarcinoma. The CD4 and CD8 labels of this study may be unreliable. The sequencing input was CD4+ T cells from the center of a lung tumor. The chain employs TRBV6-1 and TRBJ2-5; perhaps D is TRBD1 or TRBD2 (5 bases each). The J call may not be correct, given that the DNA end is closer to TRBJ2-7. CDR3 sequence reads: CASSEDEGPVYEQYF. The CDR3 coding sequence is TGTGCCAGCAGTGAAGACGAGGGGCCTGTCTACGAGCAGTACTTC.